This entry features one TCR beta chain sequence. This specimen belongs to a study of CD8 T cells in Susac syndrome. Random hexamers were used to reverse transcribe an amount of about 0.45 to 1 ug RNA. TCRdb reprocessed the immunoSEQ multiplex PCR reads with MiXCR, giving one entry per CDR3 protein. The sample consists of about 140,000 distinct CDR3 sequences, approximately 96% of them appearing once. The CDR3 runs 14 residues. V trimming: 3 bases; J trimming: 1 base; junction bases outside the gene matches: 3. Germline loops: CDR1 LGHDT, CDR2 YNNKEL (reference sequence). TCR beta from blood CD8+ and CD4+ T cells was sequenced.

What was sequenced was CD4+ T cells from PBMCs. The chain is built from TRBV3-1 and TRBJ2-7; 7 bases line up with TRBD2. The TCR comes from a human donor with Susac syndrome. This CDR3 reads CASSHASGSYEQYF. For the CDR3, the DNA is TGTGCCAGCAGCCATGCTAGCGGTTCCTACGAGCAGTACTTC.